These 14 T cell receptor beta chains were all obtained from the same sample, sequenced in a study of monozygotic twins with inflammatory bowel disease. No DNA is given; TCRdb re-called the 5' RACE reads and lists each CDR3 protein once. The listing contains about 350,000 distinct CDR3 sequences. Input material: blood. The receptors come from a human donor with ulcerative colitis or Crohn's disease, or a healthy co-twin of an affected twin (not recorded which).

V is TRBV3-1 and J is TRBJ1-1; the TCRdb call, TRBD1, lacks DNA for checking. The CDR3 has 13 amino acids. Germline CDR1 and CDR2: LGHDT and YNNKEL (reference sequence). CDR3 loop: CASSQAGGSEAFF.

This sequence joins TRBV27 and TRBJ2-5; TCRdb lists TRBD1, though no DNA is available to test this call. This CDR3 comprises 14 residues. Germline V gene sequence: CDR1 MNHEY, CDR2 SMNVEV (reference sequence). The CDR3 protein is CASRRWGSLETQYF.

The rearrangement joins TRBV12-3 or TRBV12-4 to TRBJ1-1; absent DNA, TCRdb's TRBD1 call cannot be checked. CDR3 length: 14 amino acids. The CDR3 spells CASSRRGRNTEAFF.

V and J are TRBV11-1 and TRBJ2-2; TCRdb names TRBD2, which stays unverified in the absence of DNA. This CDR3 comprises 19 residues. Germline lookup yields CDR1 SGHAT and CDR2 FQDESV (reference sequence). The CDR3 spells CASSPTYYLSGREAGELFF.

The rearrangement joins TRBV5-1 to TRBJ1-2; no DNA is available, so the TRBD1 call from TCRdb remains unchecked. CDR3 length equals 14 residues. In germline, CDR1 is SGHRS, CDR2 YFSETQ. CDR3 region: CASSLSAGARGYTF.

The chain links TRBV12-3 or TRBV12-4 to TRBJ1-1; TCRdb's D gene call, TRBD1, goes unchecked for lack of DNA. The CDR3 is made up of 13 amino acids. Here the CDR3 reads CASRITGDTEAFF.

The rearrangement links TRBV2 to TRBJ1-4. This CDR3 has 13 residues. Per germline, CDR1 SNHLY and CDR2 FYNNEI. CDR3: CASGITTKEKLFF.

The J gene is TRBJ2-7, the V gene TRBV12-3 or TRBV12-4; TCRdb picks TRBD1, but there is no DNA to check that call. CDR3 length: 16 amino acids. This chain's CDR3 is CASSLGMGQGLYEQYF.

The chain links TRBV5-1 to TRBJ1-3. Germline CDR1 and CDR2: SGHRS and YFSETQ. There are 15 residues in the CDR3. CDR3 amino acids: CASSLDHSTGNTIYF. The variable domain in full, with the rest retrieved from reference TRBV5-1 and TRBJ1-3, is KAGVTQTPRYLIKTRGQQVTLSCSPISGHRSVSWYQQTPGQGLQFLFEYFSETQRNKGNFPGRFSGRQFSNSRSEMNVSTLELGDSALYLCASSLDHSTGNTIYFGEGSWLTVV.

The rearrangement joins TRBV4-1 to TRBJ2-2; with no DNA, the TCRdb D assignment of TRBD1 cannot be verified. CDR1 and CDR2 (germline): MGHRA, YSYEKL. CDR3 length: 14 amino acids. Here the CDR3 reads CASSLRGTGGELFF.

V usage is TRBV28 and J usage is TRBJ2-1; TCRdb's D call of TRBD1 is untestable without DNA. CDR1 is MDHEN, CDR2 SYDVKM, per germline. The CDR3 has 16 residues. CDR3 amino acids: CASSLRDRVMGNEQFF.

V is TRBV19 and J is TRBJ2-7; TCRdb reports TRBD1, a call that lacks DNA to check it against. The CDR3 length is 13 residues. Germline V gene data show CDR1 as LNHDA and CDR2 as SQIVND (reference sequence). The CDR3 loop is CASSPPEGAEQYF.

Here the CDR3 reads CASSFLPGQGRVNEQYF. The rearrangement uses TRBV7-9 and TRBJ2-7; TCRdb selects TRBD1, and the lack of DNA leaves this call unchecked. Germline loops: CDR1 SEHNR, CDR2 FQNEAQ (reference sequence). CDR3 length equals 17 residues.

The chain links TRBV28 to TRBJ2-2; the D gene TCRdb calls, TRBD2, cannot be checked with no DNA. The CDR3 covers 17 residues. The germline gives CDR1 MDHEN, CDR2 SYDVKM. The CDR3 is CASSLSGRRTSDGELFF.